This entry lists 30 T cell receptor beta chains sequenced from one sample in a study of blood T cell repertoires in COVID-19. The method was immunoSEQ multiplex PCR; TCRdb's version includes in-frame clones alone and lacks a portion of them. This sample has around 420,000 clones, with 88% found just once. The sample taken for sequencing was PBMCs or T cells enriched from blood (not recorded which). The receptor source for this set is a woman aged 40 to 50 with acute COVID-19.

V and J are TRBV11-2 and TRBJ2-7; TRBD1 matches 7 bases. This CDR3 is 12 amino acids long. CDR1 and CDR2 from the germline V gene are SGHAT and FQNNGV. After removal of 5 bases from V and 6 bases from J, the junction contained 4 bases not matched to a gene. CDR3 protein: CASSRYRGEQYF. The CDR3 DNA reads TGTGCCAGCAGCAGATACAGGGGCGAGCAGTACTTC.

V and J are TRBV11-3 and TRBJ2-3, with D tentatively TRBD1 (6 bases). The CDR3 is 14 amino acids. In germline, CDR1 is SGHNT, CDR2 YENEEA. Deletions cut 1 base from V and 4 bases from J, with 9 bases between. This chain's CDR3 is CASSLVPGADTQYF. The CDR3 coding sequence is TGTGCCAGCAGCTTAGTCCCAGGGGCAGATACGCAGTATTTT.

V and J are TRBV6-6 and TRBJ2-7, with D possibly matching TRBD1 (5 bases). The length of the CDR3 is 15 residues. Germline-derived CDR1 and CDR2 are MNHNY and SVGAGI (reference sequence). Trimming left V 6 bases short and J 0 bases short, with 15 bases between. This chain's CDR3 is CASSLRAMGSYEQYF. Written as DNA, the CDR3 is TGTGCCAGCAGCCTCAGGGCCATGGGCTCCTACGAGCAGTACTTC.

The chain combines TRBV11-2 with TRBJ1-5; D gene ambiguous. CDR1 SGHAT and CDR2 FQNNGV come from the germline V gene. V was shortened by 5 bases and J by 2 bases, with 13 bases between the two germline ends. The CDR3 has 15 amino acids. CDR3 sequence: CASSTAGDGNQPQHF. The CDR3 region has the DNA TGTGCCAGCAGCACCGCCGGGGATGGCAATCAGCCCCAGCATTTT.

The V and J genes are TRBV5-1 and TRBJ2-7; 13 bases fit TRBD2. V dropped 3 bases and J dropped 0; count of bases not matched to a gene: 3. The CDR3 covers 16 residues. Per the germline V gene, CDR1 is SGHRS and CDR2 is YFSETQ. The CDR3 DNA reads as TGCGCCAGCAGCTGGACTAGCGGGGGCACCTCCTACGAGCAGTACTTC. Encoded protein: CASSWTSGGTSYEQYF.

This clone was detected only a few times. The CDR3 nucleotides read TGCGCCAGCAGCCACGTGAACACGGGTGGCGAGACCCAGTACTTC. Its translation: CASSHVNTGGETQYF. The rearrangement joins TRBV5-1 to TRBJ2-5; D call uncertain. Trimming pared 4 bases from V and 5 bases from J, leaving 18 bases between. From germline, CDR1 is SGHRS and CDR2 YFSETQ. This CDR3 has 15 amino acids.

The rearrangement links TRBV7-6 to TRBJ1-2, with a tentative D call TRBD1 (5 bases). The CDR3 consists of 16 residues. Germline CDR1 is SGHVS and CDR2 is FNYEAQ. Between the trimmed V and J ends, which lost 3 bases and 2 bases, there was a span of 16 bases. CDR3 bases: TGTGCCAGCAGCTTTTTAAGCAGCAGGGCCAACTATGGCTACACCTTC. This gives the protein CASSFLSSRANYGYTF.

The chain recombines TRBV7-9 with TRBJ1-2; D is unresolved. There are 14 residues in the CDR3. With 3 bases removed from V and 2 bases from J, the gap between germline ends came to 10 bases. CDR1 and CDR2 (germline): SEHNR, FQNEAQ (reference sequence). The CDR3 region has the DNA TGTGCCAGCAGCTTCTCGGCGGGAAACTATGGCTACACCTTC. Its protein is CASSFSAGNYGYTF.

The V call is TRBV24-1, the J call TRBJ2-3; D not certain. The length of the CDR3 is 13 residues. Germline lookup yields CDR1 KGHDR and CDR2 SFDVKD. Trimming stripped 3 bases from V and 3 bases from J, with 6 bases between. The CDR3 is CATSDPVTDTQYF. CDR3 DNA: TGTGCCACCAGTGATCCGGTGACAGATACGCAGTATTTT.

Concerning this clone itself: Additional DNA sequences in this sample encode the identical CDR3. The V and J genes are TRBV5-1 and TRBJ1-1; perhaps TRBD1 as D (6 bases). The CDR3 length is 15 residues. Trimming took off 0 bases at V and 0 bases at J, with 9 bases between the two ends. Looked up from germline, CDR1 is SGHRS and CDR2 is YFSETQ. Written as DNA, the CDR3 is TGCGCCAGCAGCTTGGGCGGGGGGCTGAACACTGAAGCTTTCTTT. Encoded protein: CASSLGGGLNTEAFF.

The V call is TRBV10-2, the J call TRBJ2-7; 11 bases fit TRBD1. Germline CDR1 is WSHSY and CDR2 is SAAADI. V was pared by 2 bases and J by 11 bases, with 2 bases of the junction left unmatched. CDR3 size: 12 residues. The CDR3 loop reads CASSEGDRGEYF. As DNA, the CDR3 is TGCGCCAGCAGTGAGGGGGACAGGGGGGAGTACTTC.

The chain couples TRBV10-1 to TRBJ1-2; possible D gene TRBD1, 5 bases. Trimming removed 1 base at V and 2 bases at J, with 11 bases between. The CDR3 spans 15 residues. Germline V lookup: CDR1 WNHNN, CDR2 SYGVQD (reference sequence). The CDR3 bases are TGCGCCAGCAGTGAGTTCCGGGACTCCAACTATGGCTACACCTTC. Its protein product is CASSEFRDSNYGYTF.

With respect to this clone: This specimen includes other DNA sequences encoding the same CDR3. The chain couples TRBV30 to TRBJ1-1; D is unresolved. The CDR3 consists of 13 residues. The germline gives CDR1 GTSNPN, CDR2 SVGIG (reference sequence). V lost 0 bases to trimming and J lost 1 base, with 6 bases between them. The CDR3 region is CAWSVQENTEAFF. The CDR3 region has the DNA TGTGCCTGGAGTGTCCAGGAGAACACTGAAGCTTTCTTT.

This sequence joins TRBV7-8 and TRBJ2-2; 8 bases fit TRBD2. Germline trimming cut 1 base from V and 3 bases from J; bases unmatched to any gene: 7. CDR3 size: 17 residues. In germline, CDR1 is SGHVS, CDR2 FQNEAQ. This CDR3 is CASSLGAGGPHTGELFF. CDR3 in DNA: TGTGCCAGCAGCTTAGGGGCGGGGGGACCTCACACCGGGGAGCTGTTTTTT.

The chain has TRBV18 and TRBJ1-3; TRBD1 agrees at 10 bases. Trimming cost V 4 bases and J 2 bases; bases outside gene matches: 2. CDR3 size: 15 residues. Germline V gene data show CDR1 as KGHSH and CDR2 as LQKENI. The CDR3 DNA follows: TGTGCCAGCTCACTGGGACAGGGGACTGGAAACACCATATATTTT. Translation: CASSLGQGTGNTIYF.

This chain joins TRBV30 and TRBJ1-5; a weak D match, TRBD1 (5 bases). The germline gives CDR1 GTSNPN, CDR2 SVGIG (reference sequence). Trimming pared 0 bases from V and 6 bases from J, leaving 15 bases between. This CDR3 is 15 amino acids long. CDR3: CAWSVRGQGGQPQHF. CDR3 coding DNA: TGTGCCTGGAGTGTACGTGGTCAGGGAGGTCAGCCCCAGCATTTT.

This clone was counted a single time. Written as DNA, the CDR3 is TGCGCCAGCAGCACACTCCCGACAGGGTTCTCCTACGAGCAGTACTTC. This encodes CASSTLPTGFSYEQYF. The chain has TRBV4-1 and TRBJ2-7; TRBD1 matches 7 bases. The J segment lost 0 bases and the V segment lost 5 bases, leaving 10 bases of the junction unmatched. Germline V gene data show CDR1 as MGHRA and CDR2 as YSYEKL. The CDR3 is 16 amino acids.

This chain connects TRBV7-9 to TRBJ2-1; D is uncertain. This CDR3 has 14 amino acids. CDR1 SEHNR and CDR2 FQNEAQ come from the germline V gene (reference sequence). V was trimmed by 1 base and J by 5 bases, leaving 9 bases between them. The CDR3: CASSLDSSHNEQFF. The DNA of the CDR3 is TGTGCCAGCAGCTTAGATTCGTCCCACAATGAGCAGTTCTTC.

The rearrangement joins TRBV6-2 or TRBV6-3 to TRBJ2-1, with 10 bases matching TRBD2. The CDR3 runs 15 residues. Trimming at V came to 5 bases and at J to 7 bases, leaving 8 bases not matched to a gene. CDR1 is MNHEY, CDR2 SVGEGT, per germline. The chain's CDR3 is CASSGGTSVGNEQFF. The DNA for the CDR3 is TGTGCCAGCAGTGGCGGGACTAGCGTGGGGAATGAGCAGTTCTTC.

For this clone: The sample has other DNA sequences that encode this CDR3 too. The chain recombines TRBV2 with TRBJ1-6; unclear D gene. CDR1 SNHLY and CDR2 FYNNEI come from the germline V gene. V was shortened by 3 bases and J by 5 bases, with 8 bases between the two germline ends. This CDR3 has 14 amino acids. For the CDR3, the DNA is TGTGCCAGCAGTGAGGGCAGAAATAATTCACCCCTCCACTTT. This encodes CASSEGRNNSPLHF. Supplemented by reference TRBV2 and TRBJ1-6, the full variable domain reads EPEVTQTPSHQVTQMGQEVILRCVPISNHLYFYWYRQILGQKVEFLVSFYNNEISEKSEIFDDQFSVERPDGSNFTLKIRSTKLEDSAMYFCASSEGRNNSPLHFGNGTRLTVT.

This clone came up once. At one of its ends the junction is not consistent with the germline gene, which may arise from a read error. The V call is TRBV18, the J call TRBJ2-1; D remains ambiguous. CDR3 length: 15 residues. Germline CDR1 is KGHSH and CDR2 is LQKENI. CDR3 amino acids: CASSPRQEPYNEQFF. The CDR3 DNA sequence: TGTGCCAGCTCGCCACGGCAGGAACCCTACAATGAGCAGTTCTTC.

This clone was counted once. The rearrangement joins TRBV28 to TRBJ2-5, with 10 bases lining up with TRBD1. The CDR3 totals 16 residues. V was clipped by 2 bases and J by 5 bases; unmatched bases: 8. Germline assignment: CDR1 MDHEN and CDR2 SYDVKM. The CDR3 spells CASSLPRQGAAETQYF. CDR3 DNA sequence: TGTGCCAGCAGTTTACCCAGACAGGGGGCAGCGGAGACCCAGTACTTC.

The rearrangement links TRBV29-1 to TRBJ2-3; the match to TRBD1 covers 10 bases. With 1 base clipped from V and 0 bases from J, the junction kept 7 bases outside the gene matches. This CDR3 spans 17 amino acids. CDR1 and CDR2 (germline): SQVTM, ANQGSEA. The DNA of the CDR3 is TGCAGCGTTGAAGGAGCCCCGGGACAGGGGAGCACAGATACGCAGTATTTT. Its protein is CSVEGAPGQGSTDTQYF.

The V and J genes are TRBV6-1 and TRBJ1-1; D is uncertain. There are 13 residues in the CDR3. Germline-derived CDR1 and CDR2 are MNHNS and SASEGT. The V and J ends lost 3 bases and 8 bases respectively, with 13 bases between them. The CDR3 protein is CASSESRGREAFF. CDR3 DNA: TGTGCCAGCAGTGAGAGCCGGGGTAGGGAAGCTTTCTTT.

V usage is TRBV3-1 (or the pseudogene TRBV3-2) and J usage is TRBJ2-3; TRBD2 agrees at 12 bases. The CDR3 contains 19 residues. Unmatched junction bases numbered 13, after V lost 1 base and J lost 5 bases. Looked up from germline, CDR1 is LGHDT and CDR2 is YNNKEL (reference sequence). The CDR3 DNA follows: TGTGCCAGCAGCCAAGTCTCACCGACTAGCGGGGGCCTGCGAGATACGCAGTATTTT. Its translation is CASSQVSPTSGGLRDTQYF.

The chain links TRBV18 to TRBJ2-7; 8 bases agree with TRBD1. Trimming cost V 5 bases and J 5 bases; bases outside gene matches: 8. The CDR3 spans 14 residues. Germline values: CDR1 KGHSH, CDR2 LQKENI. CDR3 loop: CASSADRAKDEQYF. In nucleotides, the CDR3 is TGTGCCAGCTCAGCGGACAGGGCTAAAGACGAGCAGTACTTC. Supplemented by reference TRBV18 and TRBJ2-7, the full variable domain reads NAGVMQNPRHLVRRRGQEARLRCSPMKGHSHVYWYRQLPEEGLKFMVYLQKENIIDESGMPKERFSAEFPKEGPSILRIQQVVRGDSAAYFCASSADRAKDEQYFGPGTRLTVT.

The chain carries TRBV10-3 and TRBJ1-3; D unclear. Germline-derived CDR1 and CDR2 are ENHRY and SYGVKD. The CDR3 is made up of 11 amino acids. Trimming removed 7 bases at V and 5 bases at J, with 6 bases between. CDR3 sequence reads: CAITSRNTIYF. The CDR3 DNA is TGTGCCATCACTTCTCGAAACACCATATATTTT.

This chain connects TRBV30 to TRBJ1-1; D is ambiguous. V was cut by 1 base and J by 3 bases, with 9 bases left in between. The CDR3 is 13 residues long. Germline-derived CDR1 and CDR2 are GTSNPN and SVGIG (reference sequence). The CDR3 reads CAWSAGIHTEAFF. In DNA, the CDR3 is TGTGCCTGGAGTGCAGGAATACACACTGAAGCTTTCTTT.

For this clone: The missing conserved phenylalanine or tryptophan at the end of this CDR3 makes a read error likely. Because the CDR3's place on the DNA is in doubt, the DNA is left out and the CDR3 is given as listed by TCRdb. This chain uses TRBV5-8 with TRBJ1-2. Looked up from germline, CDR1 is SGHTS and CDR2 is YDEGEE. The CDR3 region is 9 residues in length, termini included. This chain's CDR3 is CASSYRLST.

The CDR3 nucleotides read TGCGCCAGCCGTCTGGGGGGACTAGCGGGTCTGGAGACCCAGTACTTC. Its protein is CASRLGGLAGLETQYF. V gene TRBV5-1 combines with J gene TRBJ2-5, with 12 positions matching TRBD2. Germline CDR1 is SGHRS and CDR2 is YFSETQ. This CDR3 region has 16 residues. The J segment lost 5 bases and the V segment lost 7 bases, leaving 12 bases of the junction unmatched.